The clone carrying this T cell receptor (beta chain) was counted once. Its antigen is currently unknown. One end of the junction varies from germline; a read error may be responsible. The data stem from a study of T cell repertoires in cytomegalovirus infection. Study in general: In the study, CMV epitopes included recently identified HLA-C-restricted and well-studied HLA-B-restricted ones.

TCRdb itself ran the reads through MiXCR, one entry per CDR3 protein. The sample has 830,000 or so distinct CDR3 sequences, less than 35% seen once. In germline, CDR1 is MGHDK, CDR2 SYGVNS. The CDR3 totals 14 residues. The source of this sequence is a human donor in good health (CMV status not recorded). Some clones in this sample may be carry-over from other donors' samples. This sequence joins TRBV25-1 and TRBJ2-3; D perhaps matches TRBD1 (6 bases). The input for sequencing was cultured CD8+ T cells from PBMCs, taken from culture after CMV antigen stimulation. The DNA of the CDR3 is TGTCCCAGCAGTGCACAGGGAAGCACAAATACGCAGTATTTT. Translating gives CPSSAQGSTNTQYF.